The 14 T cell receptor beta chains below all came from one sample that was sequenced in a study of T cells in Graves' hyperthyroidism and ophthalmopathy. The CDR3 regions of TCR beta were amplified from RNA transcripts. First-round RT-PCR of the TCR CDR3 relied on the HTBI primer set. Each CDR3 protein gets one entry after TCRdb re-called the multiplex PCR reads with MiXCR. The table shows under 400,000 distinct CDR3 sequences, with around a sixth occurring only once. Material: blood. The source of these receptors is a woman between 50 and 59 years old with Graves' hyperthyroidism.

The chain links TRBV19 to TRBJ2-2, with 8 bases that match TRBD2. CDR1 is LNHDA, CDR2 SQIVND, per germline (reference sequence). The V and J ends lost 5 bases and 0 bases, in that order; junction bases with no gene match: 5. The CDR3 is 16 amino acids. The CDR3 reads CASSPAGGANTGELFF. The CDR3 DNA reads TGTGCCAGTAGTCCCGCGGGGGGTGCGAACACCGGGGAGCTGTTTTTT.

The DNA for the CDR3 is TGTGCCACCAGCCCGACTAGCGTAAACACAGATACGCAGTATTTT. Residues: CATSPTSVNTDTQYF. The rearrangement links TRBV15 to TRBJ2-3; 8 nucleotides match TRBD2. Trimming cost V 5 bases and J 2 bases; bases outside gene matches: 6. CDR1 LNHNV and CDR2 YYDKDF come from the germline V gene (reference sequence). The CDR3 has 15 residues.

Note on this clonotype: At one end, the junction sequence differs from germline, possibly due to a read error. V and J are TRBV29-1 and TRBJ2-1; 7 bases agree with TRBD1. The CDR3 is 14 amino acids. Per the germline V gene, CDR1 is SQVTM and CDR2 is ANQGSEA. The CDR3: CSVEGRGSYNEQLF. As DNA, the CDR3 is TGCAGCGTTGAAGGCAGGGGGAGTTACAATGAGCAGCTCTTC.

This clonotype was counted a few times. The CDR3 reads CASSLQGIGKNIQYF. In DNA form, the CDR3 reads TGTGCCAGCAGTTTACAGGGGATCGGCAAAAACATTCAGTACTTC. This chain links TRBV28 with TRBJ2-4, with D possibly being TRBD1 (6 bases). The length of the CDR3 is 15 residues. Trimming removed 2 bases at V and 3 bases at J, with 11 bases between. The germline gives CDR1 MDHEN, CDR2 SYDVKM.

This clonotype was picked up a small number of times. The J gene is TRBJ2-2, the V gene TRBV2; D is unresolved. The ends were cut back, 2 bases at V and 1 base at J, with 5 bases in the middle. This CDR3 has 14 amino acids. Germline loops: CDR1 SNHLY, CDR2 FYNNEI. The CDR3 protein is CASSEYRNTGELFF. The CDR3 coding sequence is TGTGCCAGCAGTGAATACAGGAACACCGGGGAGCTGTTTTTT.

The CDR3 region has the DNA TGCAGTGCAAGAACTAGCGGTGCCACAGATACGCAGTATTTT. It translates to CSARTSGATDTQYF. J is TRBJ2-3 and V is TRBV20-1; TRBD2 matches 8 bases. This CDR3 has 14 amino acids. CDR1 and CDR2 from the germline V gene are DFQATT and SNEGSKA (reference sequence). The V segment lost 6 bases and the J segment 2 bases; nucleotides outside the gene matches: 7.

This clonotype showed up just a few times. The V call is TRBV6-1, the J call TRBJ2-7; TRBD2 matches 10 bases. V lost 6 bases, J lost 3 bases, and 5 bases stayed unmatched. This CDR3 has 14 residues. Per the germline V gene, CDR1 is MNHNS and CDR2 is SASEGT. CDR3 in DNA: TGTGCCAGCAGGGCTAGCGGGGGCCTCTACGAGCAGTACTTC. Protein: CASRASGGLYEQYF.

This clonotype was observed at least ten times. The V call is TRBV5-1, the J call TRBJ2-3; D is unclear. Germline loops: CDR1 SGHRS, CDR2 YFSETQ. This CDR3 comprises 15 residues. Trimming took 0 bases from V and 2 from J, leaving 10 bases between them. The CDR3: CASSLEGRNTDTQYF. Here the CDR3 DNA reads TGCGCCAGCAGCTTGGAAGGACGAAACACAGATACGCAGTATTTT.

The rearrangement joins TRBV5-1 to TRBJ2-1; D not resolved. Trimming left V 0 bases short and J 8 bases short, with 12 bases between. CDR3 length: 14 amino acids. Germline CDR1 SGHRS, CDR2 YFSETQ. The CDR3 sequence: CASSLEYYNHEQFF. In DNA, the CDR3 is TGCGCCAGCAGCTTGGAGTACTACAACCATGAGCAGTTCTTC.

The table lists this clonotype with many counts. The genes are TRBV5-8 and TRBJ2-5; D call uncertain. CDR3 length equals 12 residues. Trimming took 3 bases from V and 1 from J, leaving 4 bases between them. Germline CDR1 and CDR2: SGHTS and YDEGEE. As DNA, the CDR3 is TGTGCCAGCAGCTCCTTCCAAGAGACCCAGTACTTC. Protein product: CASSSFQETQYF.

The V gene is TRBV9, the J gene TRBJ2-7, with 8 bases matching TRBD2. The CDR3 contains 15 residues. Germline V gives CDR1 SGDLS, CDR2 YYNGEE. V was pared by 0 bases and J by 5 bases, with 7 bases of the junction left unmatched. In DNA, the CDR3 is TGTGCCAGCAGCGTAGGGCGCGGGAGGTACCACGAGCAGTACTTC. It codes for CASSVGRGRYHEQYF.

In this sample, this clonotype turned up a few times. The V gene is TRBV2, the J gene TRBJ1-2, with D tentatively TRBD1 (5 bases). The V and J ends lost 3 bases and 7 bases respectively, with 12 bases between them. This CDR3 has 13 residues. Germline V CDR1 and CDR2: SNHLY, FYNNEI. The CDR3 sequence is CASSDRVFGGYTF. In nucleotides, the CDR3 is TGTGCCAGCAGTGACAGGGTTTTCGGTGGCTACACCTTC.

This rearrangement joins TRBV28 to TRBJ2-3; TRBD1 aligns across 8 bases. CDR1 MDHEN and CDR2 SYDVKM come from the germline V gene. With V trimmed by 6 bases and J by 6 bases, 5 bases remained unmatched. This CDR3 has 13 amino acids. CDR3 DNA sequence: TGTGCCAGCAGCCGTGACAGGGGCGATACGCAGTATTTT. It is translated as CASSRDRGDTQYF.

This clonotype appeared many times. V usage is TRBV18 and J usage is TRBJ1-2, with 7 bases matching TRBD1. The trim removed 4 bases at V and 3 bases at J, leaving 8 bases unmatched. CDR3 length: 15 amino acids. From germline, CDR1 is KGHSH and CDR2 LQKENI. The DNA for the CDR3 is TGTGCCAGCTCACGAAGGACAGGTCAAGACTATGGCTACACCTTC. Protein product: CASSRRTGQDYGYTF. Combining the CDR3 with reference TRBV18 and TRBJ1-2 gives the whole variable domain NAGVMQNPRHLVRRRGQEARLRCSPMKGHSHVYWYRQLPEEGLKFMVYLQKENIIDESGMPKERFSAEFPKEGPSILRIQQVVRGDSAAYFCASSRRTGQDYGYTFGSGTRLTVV.